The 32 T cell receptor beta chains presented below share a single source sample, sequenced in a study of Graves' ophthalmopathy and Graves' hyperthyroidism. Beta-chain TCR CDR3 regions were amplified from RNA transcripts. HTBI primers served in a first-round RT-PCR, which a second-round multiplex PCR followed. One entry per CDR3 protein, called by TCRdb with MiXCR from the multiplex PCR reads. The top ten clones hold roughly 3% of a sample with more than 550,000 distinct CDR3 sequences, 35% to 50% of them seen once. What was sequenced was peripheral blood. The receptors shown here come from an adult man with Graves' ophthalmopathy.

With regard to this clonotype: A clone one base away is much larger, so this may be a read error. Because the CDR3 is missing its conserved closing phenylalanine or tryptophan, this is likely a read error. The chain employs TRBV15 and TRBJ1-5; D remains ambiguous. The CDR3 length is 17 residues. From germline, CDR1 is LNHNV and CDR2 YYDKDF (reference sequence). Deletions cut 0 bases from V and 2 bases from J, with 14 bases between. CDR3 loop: CATSRDRGINGNQPQHL. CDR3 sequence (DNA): TGTGCCACCAGCAGAGATAGAGGGATTAACGGCAATCAGCCCCAGCATCTT.

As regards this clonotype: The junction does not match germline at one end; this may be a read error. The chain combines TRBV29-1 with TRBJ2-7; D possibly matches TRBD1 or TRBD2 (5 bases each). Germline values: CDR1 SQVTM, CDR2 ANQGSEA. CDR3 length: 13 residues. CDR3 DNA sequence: TGCAGCGTTGAGGGCAGGGTGACCGGGGAGCTGTACTTC. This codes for CSVEGRVTGELYF.

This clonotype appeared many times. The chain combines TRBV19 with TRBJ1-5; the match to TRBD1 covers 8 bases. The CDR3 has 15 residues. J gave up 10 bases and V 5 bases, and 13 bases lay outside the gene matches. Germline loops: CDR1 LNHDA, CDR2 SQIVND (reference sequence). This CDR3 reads CASSAGQATSSPQHF. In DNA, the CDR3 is TGTGCCAGTAGTGCGGGACAGGCGACCTCATCACCCCAGCATTTT.

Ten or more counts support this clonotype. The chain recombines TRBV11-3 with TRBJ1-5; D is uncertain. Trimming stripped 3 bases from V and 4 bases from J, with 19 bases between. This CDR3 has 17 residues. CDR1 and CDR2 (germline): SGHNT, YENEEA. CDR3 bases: TGTGCCAGCAGCTTGGGTAACGGACCTGTCCCGAATCAGCCCCAGCATTTT. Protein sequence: CASSLGNGPVPNQPQHF.

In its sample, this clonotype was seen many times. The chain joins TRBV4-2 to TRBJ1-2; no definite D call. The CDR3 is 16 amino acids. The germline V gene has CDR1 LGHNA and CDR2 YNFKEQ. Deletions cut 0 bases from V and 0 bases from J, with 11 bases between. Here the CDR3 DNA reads TGTGCCAGCAGCCAAGAGATCGGGGTACCTAACTATGGCTACACCTTC. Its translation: CASSQEIGVPNYGYTF.

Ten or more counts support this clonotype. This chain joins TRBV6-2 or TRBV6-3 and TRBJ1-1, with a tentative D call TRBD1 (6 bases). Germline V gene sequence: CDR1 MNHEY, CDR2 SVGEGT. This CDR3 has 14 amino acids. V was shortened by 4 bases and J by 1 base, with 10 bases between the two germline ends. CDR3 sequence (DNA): TGTGCCAGCAGTTTCCAACAGGGGAACACTGAAGCTTTCTTT. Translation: CASSFQQGNTEAFF.

The CDR3, as DNA: TGTGCCAGCGCGCCGACAGGCGATGGCTACACCTTC. Its protein is CASAPTGDGYTF. J is TRBJ1-2 and V is TRBV16, with D possibly TRBD1 on 6 matching bases. The CDR3 contains 12 residues. Trimming shortened V by 8 bases and J by 6 bases, and 13 bases separated the two germline ends. CDR1 and CDR2 (germline): KGHSY, FQNENV.

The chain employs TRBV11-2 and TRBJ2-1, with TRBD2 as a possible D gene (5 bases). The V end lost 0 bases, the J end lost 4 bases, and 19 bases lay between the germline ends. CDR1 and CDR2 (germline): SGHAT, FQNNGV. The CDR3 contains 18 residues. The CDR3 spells CASSLDPSREYGYNEQFF. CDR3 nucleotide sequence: TGTGCCAGCAGCTTAGACCCAAGTAGGGAGTACGGGTACAATGAGCAGTTCTTC.

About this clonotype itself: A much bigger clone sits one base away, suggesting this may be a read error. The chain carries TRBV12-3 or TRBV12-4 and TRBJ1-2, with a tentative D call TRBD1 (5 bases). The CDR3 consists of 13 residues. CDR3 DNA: TGTTCCAGCAGCCCCTACAGTGGGACGGGCTACACCTTC. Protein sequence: CSSSPYSGTGYTF.

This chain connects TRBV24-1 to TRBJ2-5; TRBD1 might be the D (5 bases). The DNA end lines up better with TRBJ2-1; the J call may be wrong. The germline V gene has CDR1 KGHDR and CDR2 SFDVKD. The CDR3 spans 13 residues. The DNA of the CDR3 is TGTGCCACCAGTGATGGGCAGGGCTATGAGCAGTTCTTC. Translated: CATSDGQGYEQFF.

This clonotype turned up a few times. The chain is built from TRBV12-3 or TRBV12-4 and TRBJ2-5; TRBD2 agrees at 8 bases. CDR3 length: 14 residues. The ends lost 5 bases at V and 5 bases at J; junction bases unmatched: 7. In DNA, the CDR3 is TGTGCCAGCAGTCACGGGGGGGGCCAGGAGACCCAGTACTTC. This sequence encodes CASSHGGGQETQYF.

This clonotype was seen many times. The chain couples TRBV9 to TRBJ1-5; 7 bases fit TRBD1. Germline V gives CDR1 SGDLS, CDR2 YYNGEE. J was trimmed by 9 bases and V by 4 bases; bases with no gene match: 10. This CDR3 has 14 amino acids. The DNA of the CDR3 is TGTGCCAGCAGCTTGGGGGGGACAGATAGGCCCCAGCATTTT. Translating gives CASSLGGTDRPQHF.

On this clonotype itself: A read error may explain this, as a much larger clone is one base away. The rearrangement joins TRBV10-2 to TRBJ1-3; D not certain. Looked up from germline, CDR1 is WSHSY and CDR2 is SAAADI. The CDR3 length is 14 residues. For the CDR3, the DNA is TGTGCCAGCAGCCCGCAGGACTCTGGAAACACCATATATTTT. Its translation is CASSPQDSGNTIYF.

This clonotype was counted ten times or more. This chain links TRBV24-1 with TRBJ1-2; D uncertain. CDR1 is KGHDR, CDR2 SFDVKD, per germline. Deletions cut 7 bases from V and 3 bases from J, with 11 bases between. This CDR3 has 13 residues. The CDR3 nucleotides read TGTGCCACCAGCATAACACCGGACTATGGCTACACCTTC. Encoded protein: CATSITPDYGYTF.

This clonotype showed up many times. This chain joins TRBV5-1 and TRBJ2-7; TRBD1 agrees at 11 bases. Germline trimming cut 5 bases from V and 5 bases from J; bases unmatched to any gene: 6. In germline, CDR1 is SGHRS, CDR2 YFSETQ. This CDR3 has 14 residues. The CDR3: CASRSDRGLNEQYF. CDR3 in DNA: TGCGCCAGCAGGTCGGACAGGGGGCTAAACGAGCAGTACTTC.

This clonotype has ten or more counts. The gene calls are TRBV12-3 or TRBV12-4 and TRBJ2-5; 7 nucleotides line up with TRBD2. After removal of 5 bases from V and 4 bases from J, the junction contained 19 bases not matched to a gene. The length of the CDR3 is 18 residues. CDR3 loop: CASSPRGEGFVPRETQYF. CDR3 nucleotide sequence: TGTGCCAGCAGTCCCCGCGGGGAGGGGTTCGTACCAAGAGAGACCCAGTACTTC.

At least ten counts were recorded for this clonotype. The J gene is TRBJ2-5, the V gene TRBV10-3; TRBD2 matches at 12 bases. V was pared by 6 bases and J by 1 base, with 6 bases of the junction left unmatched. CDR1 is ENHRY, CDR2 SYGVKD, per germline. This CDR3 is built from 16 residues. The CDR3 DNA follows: TGTGCCATCAGCACCGGACTAGCGGGACTCCAAGAGACCCAGTACTTC. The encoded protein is CAISTGLAGLQETQYF.

In DNA form, the CDR3 reads TGTGCCAGCAAGCTATACAGGACAGAAAAAGCTTTCTTT. This encodes CASKLYRTEKAFF. This rearrangement joins TRBV12-3 or TRBV12-4 to TRBJ1-1; D possibly corresponds to TRBD1 (6 bases). V was trimmed by 7 bases and J by 9 bases, leaving 18 bases between them. There are 13 residues in the CDR3.

The CDR3 is CASSVPGGIEQFF. The CDR3 DNA follows: TGTGCCAGCAGCGTCCCAGGGGGTATCGAGCAGTTCTTC. V and J are TRBV9 and TRBJ2-7; 7 bases align to TRBD1. TRBJ2-1 explains the end of the DNA better; the J call may be wrong. The CDR3 has 13 amino acids. Germline-derived CDR1 and CDR2 are SGDLS and YYNGEE.

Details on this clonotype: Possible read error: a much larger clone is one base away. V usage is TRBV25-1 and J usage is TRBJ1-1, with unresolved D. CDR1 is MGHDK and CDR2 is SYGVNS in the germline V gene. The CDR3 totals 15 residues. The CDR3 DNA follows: TGTGCCAGCAGTGATAACCCCCGCCTGAACACTGAAGCTCTCTTT. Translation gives CASSDNPRLNTEALF.

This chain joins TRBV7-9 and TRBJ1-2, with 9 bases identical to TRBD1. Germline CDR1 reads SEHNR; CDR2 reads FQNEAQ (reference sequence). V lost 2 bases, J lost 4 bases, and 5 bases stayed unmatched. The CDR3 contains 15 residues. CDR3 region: CASSLPGQGSYGYTF. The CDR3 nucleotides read TGTGCCAGCAGCTTACCGGGACAGGGATCCTATGGCTACACCTTC.

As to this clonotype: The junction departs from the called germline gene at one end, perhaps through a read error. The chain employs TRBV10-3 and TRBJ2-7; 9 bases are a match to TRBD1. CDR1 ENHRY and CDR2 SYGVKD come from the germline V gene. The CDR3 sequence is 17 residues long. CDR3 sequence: CASSYTAPGTGLYEQYF. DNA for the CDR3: TGTGCCAGCAGTTATACCGCTCCCGGGACAGGGCTGTACGAGCAGTACTTC.

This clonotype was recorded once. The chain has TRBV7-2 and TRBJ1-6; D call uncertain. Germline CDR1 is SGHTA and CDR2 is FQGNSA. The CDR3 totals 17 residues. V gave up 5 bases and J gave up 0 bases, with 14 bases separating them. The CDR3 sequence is CASSQTRTGSYNSPLHF. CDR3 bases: TGTGCCAGCAGCCAAACCCGGACGGGCTCCTATAATTCACCCCTCCACTTT.

This chain's CDR3 is CASGRHYEQYF. The CDR3 nucleotides read TGTGCTAGCGGGAGGCATTACGAGCAGTACTTC. This chain connects TRBV25-1 to TRBJ2-7; TRBD2 matches 10 bases. This CDR3 has 11 amino acids. Germline V gene sequence: CDR1 MGHDK, CDR2 SYGVNS.

The CDR3, as DNA: TGTGCCAGCAGCTTCGACCGGGCCAACGTCCTGACTTTC. Translation gives CASSFDRANVLTF. The gene calls are TRBV7-6 and TRBJ2-6; no clear D. The CDR3 length is 13 residues. Germline CDR1 and CDR2: SGHVS and FNYEAQ. Trimming cost V 3 bases and J 5 bases, with 5 bases left between them.

The CDR3 is CASSQAASVGRDEQYF. CDR3 DNA: TGTGCCAGCAGCCAAGCGGCTAGCGTTGGAAGGGACGAGCAGTACTTC. This rearrangement joins TRBV14 to TRBJ2-7, with D perhaps matching TRBD2 (6 bases). Germline V CDR1 and CDR2: SGHDN, FVKESK. The CDR3 is 16 residues long. The V gene lost 1 base and the J gene lost 5 bases, with 18 bases spanning the gap. Variable domain in full (rest from reference TRBV14 and TRBJ2-7): EAGVTQFPSHSVIEKGQTVTLRCDPISGHDNLYWYRRVMGKEIKFLLHFVKESKQDESGMPNNRFLAERTGGTYSTLKVQPAELEDSGVYFCASSQAASVGRDEQYFGPGTRLTVT.

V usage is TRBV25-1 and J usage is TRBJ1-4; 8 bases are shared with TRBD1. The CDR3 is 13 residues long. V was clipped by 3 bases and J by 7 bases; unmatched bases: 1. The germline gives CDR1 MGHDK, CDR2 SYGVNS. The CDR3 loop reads CASSEGTGEKLFF. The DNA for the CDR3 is TGTGCCAGCAGTGAGGGGACAGGTGAAAAACTGTTTTTT.

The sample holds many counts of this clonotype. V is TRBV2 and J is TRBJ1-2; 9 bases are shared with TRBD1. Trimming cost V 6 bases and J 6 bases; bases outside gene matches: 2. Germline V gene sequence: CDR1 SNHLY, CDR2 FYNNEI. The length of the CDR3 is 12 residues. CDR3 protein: CASSGTGHGYTF. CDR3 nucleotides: TGTGCCAGCAGCGGGACAGGGCATGGCTACACCTTC.

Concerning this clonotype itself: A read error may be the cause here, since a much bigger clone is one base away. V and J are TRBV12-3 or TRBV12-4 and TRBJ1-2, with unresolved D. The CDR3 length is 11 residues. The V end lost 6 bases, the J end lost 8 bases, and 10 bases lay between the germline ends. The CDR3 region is CASSDNSGYTF. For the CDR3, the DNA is TGTGCCAGCAGCGACAACAGCGGCTACACCTTC.

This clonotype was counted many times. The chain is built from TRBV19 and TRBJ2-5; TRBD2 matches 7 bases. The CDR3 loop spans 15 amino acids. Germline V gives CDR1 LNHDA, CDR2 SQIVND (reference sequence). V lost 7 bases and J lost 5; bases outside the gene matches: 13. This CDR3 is CASTPTRAGSETQYF. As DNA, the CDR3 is TGTGCCAGTACCCCCACTAGAGCGGGAAGCGAGACCCAGTACTTC.

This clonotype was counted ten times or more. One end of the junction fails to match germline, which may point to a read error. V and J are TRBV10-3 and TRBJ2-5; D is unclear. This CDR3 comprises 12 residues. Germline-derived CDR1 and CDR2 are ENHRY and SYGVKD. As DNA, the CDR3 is TGTGCCAGCAGTGAAATAGGGGAGACCCAGTACTTC. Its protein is CASSEIGETQYF.

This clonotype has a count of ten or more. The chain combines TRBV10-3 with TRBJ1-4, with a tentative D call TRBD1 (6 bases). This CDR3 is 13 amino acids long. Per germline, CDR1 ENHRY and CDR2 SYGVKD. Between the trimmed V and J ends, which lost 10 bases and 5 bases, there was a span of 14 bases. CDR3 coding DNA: TGTGCCAGCAAGGACAGTACGAATGAAAAACTGTTTTTT. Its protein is CASKDSTNEKLFF.